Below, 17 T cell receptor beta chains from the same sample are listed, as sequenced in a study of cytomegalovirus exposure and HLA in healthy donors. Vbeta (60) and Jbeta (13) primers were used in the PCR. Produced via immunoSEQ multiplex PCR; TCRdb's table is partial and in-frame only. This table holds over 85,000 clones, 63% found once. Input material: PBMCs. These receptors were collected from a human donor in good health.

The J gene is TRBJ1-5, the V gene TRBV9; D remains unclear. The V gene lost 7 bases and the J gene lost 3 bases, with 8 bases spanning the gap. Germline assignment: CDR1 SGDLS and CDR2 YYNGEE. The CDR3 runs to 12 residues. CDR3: CASGPHNQPQHF. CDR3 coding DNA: TGTGCCAGCGGGCCCCACAATCAGCCCCAGCATTTT.

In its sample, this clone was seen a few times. In DNA form, the CDR3 reads TGCAGCGTCGAGGACAGGCCCGGAGGCTACACCTTC. Translation gives CSVEDRPGGYTF. V is TRBV29-1 and J is TRBJ1-2, with 7 bases matching TRBD1. The V gene's germline CDR1 is SQVTM and CDR2 ANQGSEA. J gave up 8 bases and V 6 bases, and 9 bases lay outside the gene matches. The CDR3 totals 12 residues. The variable domain in full, with the rest retrieved from reference TRBV29-1 and TRBJ1-2, is SAVISQKPSRDICQRGTSLTIQCQVDSQVTMMFWYRQQPGQSLTLIATANQGSEATYESGFVIDKFPISRPNLTFSTLTVSNMSPEDSSIYLCSVEDRPGGYTFGSGTRLTVV.

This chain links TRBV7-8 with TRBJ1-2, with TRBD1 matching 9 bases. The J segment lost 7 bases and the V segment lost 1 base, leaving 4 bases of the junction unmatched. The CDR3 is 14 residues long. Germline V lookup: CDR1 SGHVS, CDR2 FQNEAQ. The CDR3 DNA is TGTGCCAGCAGCTTAGGCCGGACAGGGGCTGGCTACACCTTC. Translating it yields CASSLGRTGAGYTF.

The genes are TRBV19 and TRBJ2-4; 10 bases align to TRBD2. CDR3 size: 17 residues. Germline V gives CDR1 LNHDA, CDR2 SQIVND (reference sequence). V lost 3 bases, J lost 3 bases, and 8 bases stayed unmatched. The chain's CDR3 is CASSIKTSGPLKNIQYF. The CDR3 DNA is TGTGCCAGTAGTATCAAGACTAGCGGGCCGCTCAAAAACATTCAGTACTTC.

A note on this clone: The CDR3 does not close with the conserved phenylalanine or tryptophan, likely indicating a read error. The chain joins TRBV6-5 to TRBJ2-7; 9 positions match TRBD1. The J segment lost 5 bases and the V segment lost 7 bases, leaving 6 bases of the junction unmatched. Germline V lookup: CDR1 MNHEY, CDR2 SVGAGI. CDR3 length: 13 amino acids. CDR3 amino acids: CASKGQGLNEQYC. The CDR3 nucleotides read TGTGCCAGCAAGGGACAGGGCTTAAACGAGCAGTACTGC.

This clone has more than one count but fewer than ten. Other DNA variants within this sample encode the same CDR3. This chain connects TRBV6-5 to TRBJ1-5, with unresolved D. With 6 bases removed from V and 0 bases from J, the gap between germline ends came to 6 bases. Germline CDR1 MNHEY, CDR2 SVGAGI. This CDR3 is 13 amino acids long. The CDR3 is CASSRDSNQPQHF. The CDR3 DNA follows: TGTGCCAGCAGCCGAGATAGCAATCAGCCCCAGCATTTT.

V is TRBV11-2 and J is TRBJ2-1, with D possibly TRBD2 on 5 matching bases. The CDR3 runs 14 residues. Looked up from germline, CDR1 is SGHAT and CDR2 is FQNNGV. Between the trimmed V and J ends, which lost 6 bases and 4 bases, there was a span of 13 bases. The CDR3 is CASRGSTMYNEQFF. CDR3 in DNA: TGTGCCAGCAGGGGGAGTACTATGTACAATGAGCAGTTCTTC.

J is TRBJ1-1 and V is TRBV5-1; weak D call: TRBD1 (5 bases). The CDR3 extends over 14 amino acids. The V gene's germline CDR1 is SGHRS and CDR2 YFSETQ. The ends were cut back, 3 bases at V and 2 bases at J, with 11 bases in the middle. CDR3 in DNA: TGCGCCAGCAGCTCGACAGCCCTCAACACTGAAGCTTTCTTT. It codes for CASSSTALNTEAFF.

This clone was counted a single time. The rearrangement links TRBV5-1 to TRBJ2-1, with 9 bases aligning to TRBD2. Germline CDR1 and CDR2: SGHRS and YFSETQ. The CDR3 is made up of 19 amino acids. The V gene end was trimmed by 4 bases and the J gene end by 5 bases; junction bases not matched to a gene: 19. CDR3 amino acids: CASSPDPTKTSGKNNEQFF. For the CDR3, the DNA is TGCGCCAGCAGCCCCGACCCCACAAAGACTAGCGGCAAAAACAATGAGCAGTTCTTC.

CDR3 residues: CASSEPETGTYEQYF. The CDR3, as DNA: TGTGCCAGCAGTGAACCTGAGACAGGTACCTACGAGCAGTACTTC. The chain links TRBV6-1 to TRBJ2-7; possible D gene TRBD1, 6 bases. The germline CDR1 and CDR2 sequences are MNHNS and SASEGT. Trimming left V 2 bases short and J 2 bases short, with 13 bases between. The CDR3 contains 15 residues.

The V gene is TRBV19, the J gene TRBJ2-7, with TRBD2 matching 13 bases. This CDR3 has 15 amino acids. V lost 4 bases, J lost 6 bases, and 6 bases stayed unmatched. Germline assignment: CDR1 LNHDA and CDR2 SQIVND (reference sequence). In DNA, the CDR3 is TGTGCCAGTAGTACTCGGACTAGCGGGAGTGTCGAGCAGTACTTC. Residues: CASSTRTSGSVEQYF.

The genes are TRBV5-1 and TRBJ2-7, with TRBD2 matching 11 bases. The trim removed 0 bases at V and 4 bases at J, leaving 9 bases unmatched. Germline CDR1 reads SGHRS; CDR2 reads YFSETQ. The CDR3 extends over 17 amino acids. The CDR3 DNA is TGCGCCAGCAGCTTGGATCTAGCGGGAGGAAGAGGGTACGAGCAGTACTTC. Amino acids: CASSLDLAGGRGYEQYF.

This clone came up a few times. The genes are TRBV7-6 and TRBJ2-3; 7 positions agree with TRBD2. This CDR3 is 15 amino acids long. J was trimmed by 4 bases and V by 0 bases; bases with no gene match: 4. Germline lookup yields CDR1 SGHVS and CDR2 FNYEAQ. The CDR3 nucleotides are TGTGCCAGCAGCTTAGCGGGAGGGCCCGCAGATACGCAGTATTTT. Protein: CASSLAGGPADTQYF.

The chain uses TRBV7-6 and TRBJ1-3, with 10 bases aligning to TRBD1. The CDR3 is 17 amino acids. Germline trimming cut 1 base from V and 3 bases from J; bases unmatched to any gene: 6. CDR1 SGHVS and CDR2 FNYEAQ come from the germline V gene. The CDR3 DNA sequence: TGTGCCAGCAGCTTAGGACAGGGGGCCTTCGGTGGAAACACCATATATTTT. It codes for CASSLGQGAFGGNTIYF.

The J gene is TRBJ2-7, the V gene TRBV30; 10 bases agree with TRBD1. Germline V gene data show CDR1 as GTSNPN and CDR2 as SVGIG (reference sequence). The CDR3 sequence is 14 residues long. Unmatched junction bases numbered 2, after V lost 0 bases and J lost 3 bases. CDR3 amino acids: CAWSVGTGDYEQYF. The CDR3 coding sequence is TGTGCCTGGAGTGTAGGGACAGGGGACTACGAGCAGTACTTC.

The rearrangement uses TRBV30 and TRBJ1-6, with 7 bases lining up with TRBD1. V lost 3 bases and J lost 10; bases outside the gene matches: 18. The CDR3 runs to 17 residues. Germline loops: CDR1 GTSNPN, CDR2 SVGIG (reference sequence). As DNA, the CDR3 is TGTGCCTGGAGATCCGGCTCAGGGGACAGAAAATCCTCACCCCTCCACTTT. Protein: CAWRSGSGDRKSSPLHF.

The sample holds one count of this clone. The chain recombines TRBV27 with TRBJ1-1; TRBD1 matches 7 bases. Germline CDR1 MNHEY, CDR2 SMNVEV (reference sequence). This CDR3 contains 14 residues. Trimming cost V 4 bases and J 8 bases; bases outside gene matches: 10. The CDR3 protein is CASSSTNQGGEAFF. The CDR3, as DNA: TGTGCCAGCAGTTCTACCAACCAGGGGGGAGAAGCTTTCTTT.